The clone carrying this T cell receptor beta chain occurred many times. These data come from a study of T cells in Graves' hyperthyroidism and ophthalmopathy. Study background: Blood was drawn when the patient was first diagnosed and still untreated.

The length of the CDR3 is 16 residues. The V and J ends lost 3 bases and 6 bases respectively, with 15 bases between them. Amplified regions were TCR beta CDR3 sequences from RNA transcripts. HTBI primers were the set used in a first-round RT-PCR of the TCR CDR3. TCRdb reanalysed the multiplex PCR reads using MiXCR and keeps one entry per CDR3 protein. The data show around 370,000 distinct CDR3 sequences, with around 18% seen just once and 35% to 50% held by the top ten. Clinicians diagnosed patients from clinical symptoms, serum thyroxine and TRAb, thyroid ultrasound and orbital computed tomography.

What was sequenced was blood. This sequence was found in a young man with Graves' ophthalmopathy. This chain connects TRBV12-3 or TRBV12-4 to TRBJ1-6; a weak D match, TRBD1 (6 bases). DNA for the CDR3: TGTGCCAGCAGTTTCCAGGGGTACGGGGTTAATTCACCCCTCCACTTT. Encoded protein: CASSFQGYGVNSPLHF.